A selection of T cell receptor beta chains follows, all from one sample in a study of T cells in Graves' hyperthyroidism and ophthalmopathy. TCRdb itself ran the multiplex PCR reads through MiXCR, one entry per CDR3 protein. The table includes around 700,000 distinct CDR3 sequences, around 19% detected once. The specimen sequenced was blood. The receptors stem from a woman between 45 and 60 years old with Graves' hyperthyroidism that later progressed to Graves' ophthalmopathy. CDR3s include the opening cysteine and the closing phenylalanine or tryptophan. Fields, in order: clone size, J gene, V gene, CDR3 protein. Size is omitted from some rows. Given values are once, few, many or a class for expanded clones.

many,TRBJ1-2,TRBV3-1,CASSQDLGSPNYGYTF
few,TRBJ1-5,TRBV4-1,CASSQDPQGGYLQYQPQHF
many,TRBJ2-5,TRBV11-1,CASSTRTSEETQYF
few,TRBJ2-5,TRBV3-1,CASSQLSGGRETQYF
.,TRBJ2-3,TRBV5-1,CASSLVLRGGGTDTQYF
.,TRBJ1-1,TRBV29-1,CSAGGMNTEAFF
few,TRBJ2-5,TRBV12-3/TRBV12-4,CASSPLAGPGTQYF
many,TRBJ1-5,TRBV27,CASSLRANRGSNQPQHF
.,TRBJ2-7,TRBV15,CATSRELEAYEQYF
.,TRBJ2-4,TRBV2,CATQLAKNIQYF
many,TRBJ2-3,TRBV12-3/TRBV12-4,CASSLLDSSSTDTQYF
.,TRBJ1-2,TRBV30,CAWSSRGRRGYTF
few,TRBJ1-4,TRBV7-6,CASSLDGTVNEKLFF
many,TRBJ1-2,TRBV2,CASRGLQDYGYTF
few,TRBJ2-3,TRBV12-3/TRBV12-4,CASSFPGGSGDTQYF
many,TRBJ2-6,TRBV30,CAWSAGGHSGANVLTF
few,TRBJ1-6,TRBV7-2,CASSQWDRAGNSPLHF
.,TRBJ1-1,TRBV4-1,CASSQDPDMNTEAFF
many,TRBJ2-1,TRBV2,CASSVFGAYNEQFF
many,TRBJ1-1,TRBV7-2,CASSFGAGYTEAFF
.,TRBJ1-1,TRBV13,CASSPRTGRGVNTEAFF
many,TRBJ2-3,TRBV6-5,CASSYPSGLAGLTDTQYF
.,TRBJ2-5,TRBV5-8,CASSGPSGVRETQYF
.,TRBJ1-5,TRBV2,CASSAWDYSNQPQHF
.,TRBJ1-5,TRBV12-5,CASGLGRVPNQPQHF
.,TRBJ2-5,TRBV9,CASSSDRIHQETQYF